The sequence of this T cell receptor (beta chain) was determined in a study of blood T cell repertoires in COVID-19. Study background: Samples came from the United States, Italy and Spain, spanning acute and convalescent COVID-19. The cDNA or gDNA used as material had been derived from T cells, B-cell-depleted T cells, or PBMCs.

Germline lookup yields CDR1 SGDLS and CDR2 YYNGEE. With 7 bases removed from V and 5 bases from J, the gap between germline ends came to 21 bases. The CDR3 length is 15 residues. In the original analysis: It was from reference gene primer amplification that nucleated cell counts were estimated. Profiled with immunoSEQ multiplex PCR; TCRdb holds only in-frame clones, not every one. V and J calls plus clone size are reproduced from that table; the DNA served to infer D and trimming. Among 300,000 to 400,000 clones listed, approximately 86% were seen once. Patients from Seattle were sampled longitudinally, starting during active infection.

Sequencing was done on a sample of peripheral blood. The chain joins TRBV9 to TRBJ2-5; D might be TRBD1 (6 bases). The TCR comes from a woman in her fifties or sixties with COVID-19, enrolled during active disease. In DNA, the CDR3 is TGTGCCAGCGGAAGGGGGATGAGGCCCCAGGAGACCCAGTACTTC. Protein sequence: CASGRGMRPQETQYF.